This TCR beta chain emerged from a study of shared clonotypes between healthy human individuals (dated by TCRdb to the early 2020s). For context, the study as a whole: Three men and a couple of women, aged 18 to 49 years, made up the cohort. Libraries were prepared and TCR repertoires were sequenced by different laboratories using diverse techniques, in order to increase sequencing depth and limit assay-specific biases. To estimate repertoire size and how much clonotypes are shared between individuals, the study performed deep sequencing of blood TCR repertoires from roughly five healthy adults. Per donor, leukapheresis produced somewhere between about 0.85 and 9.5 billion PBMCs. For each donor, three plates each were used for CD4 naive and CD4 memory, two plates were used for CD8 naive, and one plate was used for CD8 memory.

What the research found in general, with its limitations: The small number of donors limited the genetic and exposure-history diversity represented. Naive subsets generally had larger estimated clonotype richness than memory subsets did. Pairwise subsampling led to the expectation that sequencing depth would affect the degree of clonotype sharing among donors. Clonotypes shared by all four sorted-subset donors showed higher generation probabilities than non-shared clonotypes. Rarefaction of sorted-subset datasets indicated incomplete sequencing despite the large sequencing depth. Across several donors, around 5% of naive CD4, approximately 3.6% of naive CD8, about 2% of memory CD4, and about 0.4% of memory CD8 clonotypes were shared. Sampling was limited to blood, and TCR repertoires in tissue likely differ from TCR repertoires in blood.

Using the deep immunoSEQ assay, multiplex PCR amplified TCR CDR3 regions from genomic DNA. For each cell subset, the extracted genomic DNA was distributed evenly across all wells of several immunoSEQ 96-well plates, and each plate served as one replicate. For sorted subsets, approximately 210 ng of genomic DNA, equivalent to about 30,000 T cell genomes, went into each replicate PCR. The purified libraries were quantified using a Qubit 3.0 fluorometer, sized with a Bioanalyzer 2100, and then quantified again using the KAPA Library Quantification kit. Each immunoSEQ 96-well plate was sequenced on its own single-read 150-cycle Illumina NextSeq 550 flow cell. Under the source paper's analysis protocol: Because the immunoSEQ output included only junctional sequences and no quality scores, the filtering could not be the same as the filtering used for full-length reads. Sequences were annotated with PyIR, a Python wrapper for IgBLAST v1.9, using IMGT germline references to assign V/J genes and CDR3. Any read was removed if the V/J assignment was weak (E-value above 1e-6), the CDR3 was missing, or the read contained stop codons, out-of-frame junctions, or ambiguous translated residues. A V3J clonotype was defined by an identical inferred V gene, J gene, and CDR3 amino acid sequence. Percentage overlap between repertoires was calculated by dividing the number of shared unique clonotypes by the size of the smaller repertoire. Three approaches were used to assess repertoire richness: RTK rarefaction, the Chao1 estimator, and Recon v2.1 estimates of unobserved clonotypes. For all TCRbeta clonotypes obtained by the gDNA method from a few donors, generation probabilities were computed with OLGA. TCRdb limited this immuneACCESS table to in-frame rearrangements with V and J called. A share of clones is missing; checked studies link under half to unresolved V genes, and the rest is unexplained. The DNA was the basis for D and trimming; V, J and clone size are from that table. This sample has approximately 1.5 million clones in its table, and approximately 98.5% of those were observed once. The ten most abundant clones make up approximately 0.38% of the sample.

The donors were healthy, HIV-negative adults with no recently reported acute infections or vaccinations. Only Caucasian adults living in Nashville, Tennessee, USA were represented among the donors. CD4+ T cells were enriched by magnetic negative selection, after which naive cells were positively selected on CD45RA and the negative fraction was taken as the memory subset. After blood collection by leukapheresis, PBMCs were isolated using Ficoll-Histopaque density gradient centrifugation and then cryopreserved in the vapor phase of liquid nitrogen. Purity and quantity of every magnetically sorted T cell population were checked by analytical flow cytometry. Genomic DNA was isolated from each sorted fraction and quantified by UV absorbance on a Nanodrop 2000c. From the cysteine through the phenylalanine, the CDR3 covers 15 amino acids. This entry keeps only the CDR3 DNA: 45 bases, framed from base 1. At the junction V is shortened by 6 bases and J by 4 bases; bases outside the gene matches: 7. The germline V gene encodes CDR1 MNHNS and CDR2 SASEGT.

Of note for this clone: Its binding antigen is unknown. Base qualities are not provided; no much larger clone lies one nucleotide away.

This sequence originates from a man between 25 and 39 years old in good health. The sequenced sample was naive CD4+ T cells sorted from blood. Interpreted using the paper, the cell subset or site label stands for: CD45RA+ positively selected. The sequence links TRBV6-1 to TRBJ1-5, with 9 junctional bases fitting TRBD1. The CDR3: CASSYGTGRNQPQHF. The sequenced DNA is TGTGCCAGCAGCTACGGGACAGGGAGGAATCAGCCCCAGCATTTT.